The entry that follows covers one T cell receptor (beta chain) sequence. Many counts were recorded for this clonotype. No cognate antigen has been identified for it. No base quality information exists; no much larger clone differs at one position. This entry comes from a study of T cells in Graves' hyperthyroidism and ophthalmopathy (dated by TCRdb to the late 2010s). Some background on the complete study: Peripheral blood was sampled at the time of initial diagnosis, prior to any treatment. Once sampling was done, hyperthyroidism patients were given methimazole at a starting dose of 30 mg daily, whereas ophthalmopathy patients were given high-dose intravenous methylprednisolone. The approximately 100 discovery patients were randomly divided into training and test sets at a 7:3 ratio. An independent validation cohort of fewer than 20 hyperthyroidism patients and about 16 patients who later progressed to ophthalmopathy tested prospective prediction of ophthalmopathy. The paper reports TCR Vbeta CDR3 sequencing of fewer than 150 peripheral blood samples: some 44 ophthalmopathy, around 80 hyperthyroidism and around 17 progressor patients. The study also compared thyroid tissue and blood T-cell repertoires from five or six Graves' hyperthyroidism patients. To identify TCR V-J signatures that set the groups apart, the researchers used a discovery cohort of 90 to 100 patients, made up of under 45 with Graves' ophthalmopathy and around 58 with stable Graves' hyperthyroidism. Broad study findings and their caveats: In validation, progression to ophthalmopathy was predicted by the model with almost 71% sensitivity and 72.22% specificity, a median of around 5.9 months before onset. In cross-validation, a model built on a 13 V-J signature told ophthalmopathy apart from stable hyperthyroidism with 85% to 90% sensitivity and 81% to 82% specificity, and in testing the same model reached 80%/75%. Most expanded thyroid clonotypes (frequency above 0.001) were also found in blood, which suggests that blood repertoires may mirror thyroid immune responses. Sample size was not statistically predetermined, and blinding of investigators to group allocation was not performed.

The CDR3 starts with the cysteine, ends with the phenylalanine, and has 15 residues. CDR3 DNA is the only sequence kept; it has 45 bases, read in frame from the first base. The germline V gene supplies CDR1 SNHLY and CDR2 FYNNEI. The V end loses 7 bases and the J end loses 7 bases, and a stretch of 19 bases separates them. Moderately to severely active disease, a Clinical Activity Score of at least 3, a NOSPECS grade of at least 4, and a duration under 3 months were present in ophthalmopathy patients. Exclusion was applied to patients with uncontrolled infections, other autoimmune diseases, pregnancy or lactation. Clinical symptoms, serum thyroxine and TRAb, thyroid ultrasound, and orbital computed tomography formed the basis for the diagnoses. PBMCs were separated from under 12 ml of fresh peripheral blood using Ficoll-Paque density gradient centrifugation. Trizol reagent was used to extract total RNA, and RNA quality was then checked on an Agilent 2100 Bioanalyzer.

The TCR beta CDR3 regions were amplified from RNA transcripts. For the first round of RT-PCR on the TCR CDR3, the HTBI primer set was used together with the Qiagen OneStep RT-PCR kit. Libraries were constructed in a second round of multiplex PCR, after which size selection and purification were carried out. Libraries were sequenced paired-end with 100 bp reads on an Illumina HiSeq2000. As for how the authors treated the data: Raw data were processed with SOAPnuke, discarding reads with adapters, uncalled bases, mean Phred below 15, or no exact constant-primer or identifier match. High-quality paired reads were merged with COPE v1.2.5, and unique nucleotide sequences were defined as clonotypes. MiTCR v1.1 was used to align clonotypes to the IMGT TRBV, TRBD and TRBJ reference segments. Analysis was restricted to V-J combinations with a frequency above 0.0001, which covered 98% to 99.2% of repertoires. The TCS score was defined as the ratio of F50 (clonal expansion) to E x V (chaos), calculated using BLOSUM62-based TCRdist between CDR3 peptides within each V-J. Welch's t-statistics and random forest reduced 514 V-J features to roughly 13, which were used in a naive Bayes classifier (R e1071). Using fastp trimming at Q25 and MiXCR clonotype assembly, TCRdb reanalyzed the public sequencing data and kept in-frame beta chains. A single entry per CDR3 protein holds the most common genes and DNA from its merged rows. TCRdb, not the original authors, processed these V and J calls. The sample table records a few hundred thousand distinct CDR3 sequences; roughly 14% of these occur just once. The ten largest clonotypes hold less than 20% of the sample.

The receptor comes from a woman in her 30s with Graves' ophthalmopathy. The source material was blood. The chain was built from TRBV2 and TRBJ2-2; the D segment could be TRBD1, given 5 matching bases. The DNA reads TGTGCCAGCATCGCAGACACGGTTCAGGGCGGGGAGCTGTTTTTT. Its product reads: CASIADTVQGGELFF.